The next 9 T cell receptor beta chains were all read from a single sample in a study of cytomegalovirus exposure and HLA in healthy donors. 13 Jbeta primers and 60 Vbeta primers were used for the PCR. Produced via immunoSEQ multiplex PCR; TCRdb's table is partial and in-frame only. This sample's table reports around 100,000 clones. Sequenced material: PBMCs. These TCRs come from a man aged 25 to 45 in good health and CMV-seronegative.

V gene TRBV10-3 combines with J gene TRBJ1-5; D gene unclear. The V end was cut by 9 bases, the J end by 3 bases, with 15 bases between. Germline CDR1 ENHRY, CDR2 SYGVKD. There are 14 residues in the CDR3. The chain's CDR3 is CAISGGGHNQPQHF. The CDR3 coding sequence is TGTGCCATTAGCGGAGGAGGGCACAATCAGCCCCAGCATTTT.

The J gene is TRBJ1-6, the V gene TRBV27; TRBD1 agrees at 7 bases. The V and J ends lost 5 bases and 5 bases, in that order; junction bases with no gene match: 9. Germline CDR1 MNHEY, CDR2 SMNVEV (reference sequence). This CDR3 contains 16 residues. Written as DNA, the CDR3 is TGTGCCAGCAGTGGGATACAGGGGAAGAATAATTCACCCCTCCACTTT. Encoded protein: CASSGIQGKNNSPLHF.

J is TRBJ1-3 and V is TRBV6-1, with 7 bases aligning to TRBD1. This CDR3 has 16 amino acids. V lost 4 bases and J lost 4; bases outside the gene matches: 10. The germline V gene has CDR1 MNHNS and CDR2 SASEGT. DNA for the CDR3: TGTGCCAGCAGTGCCCGGGGCTGGGACAGCGGAAACACCATATATTTT. It is translated as CASSARGWDSGNTIYF.

Here the CDR3 DNA reads TGTGCCAGCAGCTCCACACCCGGGGTAGTGAACACTGAAGCTTTCTTT. Its translation is CASSSTPGVVNTEAFF. The chain is built from TRBV7-9 and TRBJ1-1; D call uncertain. Germline V gene sequence: CDR1 SEHNR, CDR2 FQNEAQ (reference sequence). V lost 4 bases to trimming and J lost 0 bases, with 15 bases between them. The CDR3 has 16 amino acids.

The chain links TRBV5-4 to TRBJ1-1; D is unclear. V shed 0 bases and J shed 1 base, with 10 bases lying between them. The CDR3 loop spans 15 amino acids. In germline, CDR1 is SGHNT, CDR2 YYREEE (reference sequence). This chain's CDR3 is CASSLAREGNTEAFF. The DNA for the CDR3 is TGTGCCAGCAGCTTGGCCCGGGAGGGGAACACTGAAGCTTTCTTT.

J is TRBJ1-3 and V is TRBV29-1, with D possibly being TRBD1 (5 bases). The CDR3 length is 14 residues. V dropped 5 bases and J dropped 2 bases, with 13 bases sitting between them. CDR1 is SQVTM, CDR2 ANQGSEA, per germline. The CDR3 loop is CSVRAGGPGNTIYF. The CDR3 DNA reads as TGCAGCGTTCGTGCGGGGGGTCCTGGAAACACCATATATTTT.

This rearrangement joins TRBV7-8 to TRBJ2-1; D is ambiguous. The CDR3 spans 13 residues. The V gene's germline CDR1 is SGHVS and CDR2 FQNEAQ. V was clipped by 0 bases and J by 7 bases, with 7 bases between them. This chain's CDR3 is CASSLAYENEQFF. CDR3 coding DNA: TGTGCCAGCAGCTTAGCGTACGAGAATGAGCAGTTCTTC.

The V call is TRBV7-9, the J call TRBJ2-3, with 7 bases lining up with TRBD1. This CDR3 has 14 residues. Germline V gives CDR1 SEHNR, CDR2 FQNEAQ (reference sequence). V shed 2 bases, J shed 4 bases, and the junction held 3 bases outside the gene matches. The CDR3 DNA sequence: TGTGCCAGCAGCTTACTGACAGGGCCAGATACGCAGTATTTT. Its protein product is CASSLLTGPDTQYF.

The gene calls are TRBV5-6 and TRBJ1-6, with a possible D match to TRBD1 (5 bases). Germline-derived CDR1 and CDR2 are SGHDT and YYEEEE. Trimming removed 3 bases at V and 0 bases at J, with 13 bases between. The CDR3 spans 17 residues. DNA of the CDR3: TGTGCCAGCAGCTGGGGTACAGGTAGCTCCTATAATTCACCCCTCCACTTT. Translating gives CASSWGTGSSYNSPLHF.